This T cell receptor beta chain was identified in a study of shared T cell receptors in the human thymus. Germline CDR1 reads MDHEN; CDR2 reads SYDVKM. With V trimmed by 5 bases and J by 2 bases, 12 bases remained unmatched. The CDR3 contains 16 residues. The repertoire was sequenced with immunoSEQ multiplex PCR; TCRdb's copy has only in-frame clones and lacks some. Among about 380,000 clones listed, around 95% were seen once. The specimen sequenced was thymocytes. The clonotype was recovered from a human donor. This sequence joins TRBV28 and TRBJ2-7; 7 bases fit TRBD1. The CDR3 DNA reads TGTGCCAGCAGTAAACAGCGACAGGGACCGGCCTACGAGCAGTACTTC. Translation: CASSKQRQGPAYEQYF.